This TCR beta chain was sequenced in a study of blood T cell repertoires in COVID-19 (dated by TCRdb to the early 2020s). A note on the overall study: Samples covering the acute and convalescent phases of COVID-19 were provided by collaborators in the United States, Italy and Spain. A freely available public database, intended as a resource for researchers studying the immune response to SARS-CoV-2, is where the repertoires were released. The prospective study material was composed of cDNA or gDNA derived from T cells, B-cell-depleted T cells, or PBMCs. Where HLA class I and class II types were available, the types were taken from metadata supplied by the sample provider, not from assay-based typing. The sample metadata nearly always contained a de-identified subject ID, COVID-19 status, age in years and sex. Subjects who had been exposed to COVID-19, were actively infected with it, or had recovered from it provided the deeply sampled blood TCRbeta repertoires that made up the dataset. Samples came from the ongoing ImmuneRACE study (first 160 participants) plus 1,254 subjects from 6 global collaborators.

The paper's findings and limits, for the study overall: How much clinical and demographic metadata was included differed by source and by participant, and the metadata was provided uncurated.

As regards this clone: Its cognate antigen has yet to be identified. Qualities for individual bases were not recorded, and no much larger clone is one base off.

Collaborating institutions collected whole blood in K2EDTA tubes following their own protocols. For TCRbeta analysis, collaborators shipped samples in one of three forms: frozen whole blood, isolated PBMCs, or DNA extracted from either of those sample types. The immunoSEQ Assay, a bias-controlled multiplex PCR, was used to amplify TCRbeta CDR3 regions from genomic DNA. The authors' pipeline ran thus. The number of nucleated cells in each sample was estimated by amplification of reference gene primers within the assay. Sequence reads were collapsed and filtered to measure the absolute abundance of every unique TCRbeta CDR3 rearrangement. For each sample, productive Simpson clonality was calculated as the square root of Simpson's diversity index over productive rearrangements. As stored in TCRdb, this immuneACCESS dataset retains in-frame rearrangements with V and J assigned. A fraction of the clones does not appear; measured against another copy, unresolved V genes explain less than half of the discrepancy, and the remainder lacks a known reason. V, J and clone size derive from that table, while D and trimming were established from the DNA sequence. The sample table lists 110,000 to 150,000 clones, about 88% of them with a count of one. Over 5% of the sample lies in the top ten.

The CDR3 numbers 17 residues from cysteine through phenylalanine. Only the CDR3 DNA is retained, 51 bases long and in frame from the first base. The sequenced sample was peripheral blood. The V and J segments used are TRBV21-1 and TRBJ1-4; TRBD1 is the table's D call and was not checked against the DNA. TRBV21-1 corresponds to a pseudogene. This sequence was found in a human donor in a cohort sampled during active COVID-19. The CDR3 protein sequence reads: CASSKKGNVGRVEKLFF. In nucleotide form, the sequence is TGTGCCAGCAGCAAAAAGGGGAATGTGGGTAGAGTTGAAAAACTGTTTTTT.